These 25 T cell receptor beta chains were all obtained from the same sample, sequenced in a study of blood T cell repertoires in COVID-19. The data were produced by immunoSEQ multiplex PCR, yet TCRdb's version contains in-frame clones alone and is incomplete. The sample consists of 200,000 to 250,000 clones, over 70% of them appearing once. The source material was peripheral blood. All receptors derive from a woman aged 70-85 years with acute or convalescent COVID-19.

This clone has just one count. This chain links TRBV4-3 with TRBJ2-2; 9 bases are a match to TRBD2. CDR3 length: 15 amino acids. V lost 4 bases, J lost 1 base, and 1 base stayed unmatched. Germline assignment: CDR1 LGHNA and CDR2 YSLEER. CDR3 in amino acids: CASSRAGGNTGELFF. The CDR3 bases are TGCGCCAGCAGCCGAGCGGGGGGGAACACCGGGGAGCTGTTTTTT.

This rearrangement joins TRBV10-1 to TRBJ1-2; D remains ambiguous. V shed 3 bases and J shed 0 bases, with 11 bases lying between them. Per germline, CDR1 WNHNN and CDR2 SYGVQD (reference sequence). The CDR3 is 15 residues long. This CDR3 reads CASSEEYGSNYGYTF. CDR3 nucleotide sequence: TGCGCCAGCAGTGAAGAATACGGGTCTAACTATGGCTACACCTTC.

The chain carries TRBV5-1 and TRBJ2-1, with D tentatively TRBD1 (6 bases). The CDR3 consists of 16 residues. V was cut by 1 base and J by 4 bases, with 15 bases left in between. Germline V gives CDR1 SGHRS, CDR2 YFSETQ. CDR3 in amino acids: CASSLLPGTPYNEQFF. DNA of the CDR3: TGCGCCAGCAGCTTGCTCCCGGGGACACCGTACAATGAGCAGTTCTTC.

The V call is TRBV7-9, the J call TRBJ2-5, with 7 positions matching TRBD1. CDR3 size: 14 residues. V shed 5 bases, J shed 5 bases, and the junction held 8 bases outside the gene matches. The V gene's germline CDR1 is SEHNR and CDR2 FQNEAQ (reference sequence). The CDR3 sequence is CASSPGTARETQYF. The CDR3 region has the DNA TGTGCCAGCAGCCCCGGGACAGCGCGGGAGACCCAGTACTTC.

The chain joins TRBV28 to TRBJ2-5; TRBD1 agrees at 9 bases. Germline V lookup: CDR1 MDHEN, CDR2 SYDVKM. The trim removed 2 bases at V and 5 bases at J, leaving 6 bases unmatched. The CDR3 length is 15 residues. CDR3 nucleotides: TGTGCCAGCAGTTTAGCGGGACAGGGCTCGGAGACCCAGTACTTC. It is translated as CASSLAGQGSETQYF.

This clone was counted a few times. The rearrangement uses TRBV4-1 and TRBJ2-7, with a possible D match to TRBD1 (6 bases). V was shortened by 4 bases and J by 4 bases, with 11 bases between the two germline ends. Germline values: CDR1 MGHRA, CDR2 YSYEKL. The length of the CDR3 is 13 residues. DNA for the CDR3: TGCGCCAGCAGCCTTAGGCAGGGGTACGAGCAGTACTTC. Translation: CASSLRQGYEQYF.

The V gene is TRBV18, the J gene TRBJ1-4; TRBD1 matches at 9 bases. CDR3 length: 14 residues. Losses at the gene ends were 2 bases for V and 8 bases for J; bases not matched to a gene: 3. Germline assignment: CDR1 KGHSH and CDR2 LQKENI. The DNA of the CDR3 is TGTGCCAGCTCACCAGCGGACAGGGGAGAAAAACTGTTTTTT. Protein: CASSPADRGEKLFF.

The chain combines TRBV5-6 with TRBJ2-7; 9 bases line up with TRBD1. This CDR3 is 14 amino acids long. The ends lost 4 bases at V and 3 bases at J; junction bases unmatched: 5. Germline loops: CDR1 SGHDT, CDR2 YYEEEE. CDR3 loop: CASSPPTGGYEQYF. CDR3 nucleotide sequence: TGTGCCAGCAGCCCACCGACAGGGGGCTACGAGCAGTACTTC.

The count of this clone is one. This chain joins TRBV15 and TRBJ1-4; possibly TRBD1 for D (6 bases). Germline assignment: CDR1 LNHNV and CDR2 YYDKDF (reference sequence). The CDR3 is 15 amino acids. V was clipped by 2 bases and J by 8 bases, with 15 bases between them. The CDR3 sequence: CATSRPGTNREKLFF. CDR3 nucleotides: TGTGCCACCAGCAGACCCGGGACAAATAGGGAAAAACTGTTTTTT. Full variable domain (missing parts from reference TRBV15 and TRBJ1-4): DAMVIQNPRYQVTQFGKPVTLSCSQTLNHNVMYWYQQKSSQAPKLLFHYYDKDFNNEADTPDNFQSRRPNTSFCFLDIRSPGLGDTAMYLCATSRPGTNREKLFFGSGTQLSVL.

The rearrangement joins TRBV30 to TRBJ2-1; no definite D call. The germline V gene encodes CDR1 GTSNPN and CDR2 SVGIG (reference sequence). The length of the CDR3 is 12 residues. Deletions cut 4 bases from V and 4 bases from J, with 8 bases between. The CDR3 nucleotides read TGTGCCTGGACAGACTGGTACAATGAGCAGTTCTTC. It is translated as CAWTDWYNEQFF.

J is TRBJ1-2 and V is TRBV19; 8 nucleotides line up with TRBD1. This CDR3 has 14 amino acids. The V gene's germline CDR1 is LNHDA and CDR2 SQIVND (reference sequence). The trim removed 7 bases at V and 4 bases at J, leaving 8 bases unmatched. CDR3 protein: CASTSDREAYGYTF. DNA for the CDR3: TGTGCCAGTACCTCGGACAGGGAGGCCTATGGCTACACCTTC.

Turning to this clone: Other DNA variants within this sample encode the same CDR3. V is TRBV7-2 and J is TRBJ1-1, with D perhaps TRBD1 (6 bases). The CDR3 contains 15 residues. The germline CDR1 and CDR2 sequences are SGHTA and FQGNSA. V was clipped by 5 bases and J by 1 base, with 14 bases between them. The CDR3 reads CASSPEGQRNTEAFF. The CDR3 nucleotides read TGTGCCAGCAGCCCAGAGGGACAAAGGAACACTGAAGCTTTCTTT.

This clone was counted only a few times. The chain is built from TRBV27 and TRBJ1-5; D remains ambiguous. Germline V lookup: CDR1 MNHEY, CDR2 SMNVEV (reference sequence). CDR3 length equals 15 residues. Trimming took 6 bases from V and 0 from J, leaving 12 bases between them. In DNA, the CDR3 is TGTGCCAGCAGGGAGGGTCTGGGTAGCAATCAGCCCCAGCATTTT. This translates into CASREGLGSNQPQHF.

The V and J genes are TRBV6-1 and TRBJ2-7, with 9 nucleotides matching TRBD1. The CDR3 is made up of 16 amino acids. Trimming took 4 bases from V and 0 from J; bases not matched to a gene: 7. The germline CDR1 and CDR2 sequences are MNHNS and SASEGT. Here the CDR3 reads CASSADRGTSSYEQYF. The CDR3 DNA reads as TGTGCCAGCAGTGCGGACAGGGGAACAAGCTCCTACGAGCAGTACTTC.

The chain has TRBV5-1 and TRBJ2-7; D unresolved. The CDR3 has 14 amino acids. V dropped 0 bases and J dropped 1 base, with 8 bases sitting between them. Per germline, CDR1 SGHRS and CDR2 YFSETQ. CDR3 coding DNA: TGCGCCAGCAGCTTGGCCGGTGTTTCCTACGAGCAGTACTTC. Its protein product is CASSLAGVSYEQYF.

This sequence joins TRBV5-1 and TRBJ2-7, with 7 nucleotides matching TRBD2. The CDR3 has 13 amino acids. J was trimmed by 7 bases and V by 4 bases; bases with no gene match: 8. Germline V lookup: CDR1 SGHRS, CDR2 YFSETQ. The CDR3 region is CASSTQVGGEQYV. The CDR3 bases are TGCGCCAGCAGCACCCAGGTCGGGGGGGAGCAGTACGTC.

This clone was found once. V and J are TRBV19 and TRBJ1-6; unclear D gene. The germline V gene has CDR1 LNHDA and CDR2 SQIVND (reference sequence). The CDR3 spans 13 residues. V gave up 3 bases and J gave up 9 bases, with 9 bases separating them. The CDR3 nucleotides read TGTGCCAGTAGTATCCACAGCCCTTCACCCCTCCACTTT. Translating it yields CASSIHSPSPLHF.

V gene TRBV10-3 combines with J gene TRBJ2-1; the match to TRBD2 covers 7 bases. Trimming cost V 8 bases and J 4 bases; bases outside gene matches: 8. The germline gives CDR1 ENHRY, CDR2 SYGVKD. The CDR3 length is 14 residues. CDR3 sequence: CAIDGGGPYNEQFF. CDR3 bases: TGTGCCATCGACGGCGGGGGACCATACAATGAGCAGTTCTTC.

The chain couples TRBV4-1 to TRBJ1-1; 10 positions agree with TRBD1. The germline gives CDR1 MGHRA, CDR2 YSYEKL. This CDR3 has 16 amino acids. V shed 4 bases, J shed 4 bases, and the junction held 9 bases outside the gene matches. CDR3 sequence: CASSRGGTGVGTEAFF. CDR3 coding DNA: TGCGCCAGCAGCCGAGGTGGGACAGGGGTGGGCACTGAAGCTTTCTTT.

The chain joins TRBV24-1 to TRBJ2-3; 8 bases fit TRBD2. Germline CDR1 is KGHDR and CDR2 is SFDVKD. This CDR3 is 14 amino acids long. Trimming at V came to 5 bases and at J to 6 bases, leaving 6 bases not matched to a gene. The chain's CDR3 is CATSVAGGRDTQYF. CDR3 DNA: TGTGCCACCAGTGTTGCGGGGGGACGTGATACGCAGTATTTT.

The chain recombines TRBV5-5 with TRBJ1-6, with 8 bases that match TRBD1. The germline CDR1 and CDR2 sequences are SGHKS and YYEKEE (reference sequence). Trimming took 2 bases from V and 7 from J; bases not matched to a gene: 8. This CDR3 region has 16 residues. The CDR3 loop reads CASSLQTGVRNSPLHF. CDR3 coding DNA: TGTGCCAGCAGCTTACAGACAGGGGTAAGGAATTCACCCCTCCACTTT.

V is TRBV6-5 and J is TRBJ1-1, with D possibly matching TRBD1 (6 bases). Trimming removed 5 bases at V and 0 bases at J, with 13 bases between. Germline assignment: CDR1 MNHEY and CDR2 SVGAGI. The CDR3 is 15 residues long. The DNA of the CDR3 is TGTGCCAGCAGTCAAACAGGGACAATGAACACTGAAGCTTTCTTT. Amino acids: CASSQTGTMNTEAFF.

The chain links TRBV19 to TRBJ2-3; 10 bases line up with TRBD2. CDR3 length: 15 residues. Looked up from germline, CDR1 is LNHDA and CDR2 is SQIVND (reference sequence). V shed 5 bases and J 6 bases; nucleotides not matched to a gene: 8. The CDR3 spells CASSLAGGPSDTQYF. In nucleotides, the CDR3 is TGTGCCAGTAGTTTAGCGGGGGGTCCCTCCGATACGCAGTATTTT.

This clone was observed once. V gene TRBV7-2 combines with J gene TRBJ2-2, with D possibly TRBD2 on 5 matching bases. The CDR3 is made up of 14 amino acids. V was trimmed by 1 base and J by 4 bases, leaving 7 bases between them. In germline, CDR1 is SGHTA, CDR2 FQGNSA. CDR3 sequence reads: CASSLGRSTGELFF. CDR3 nucleotide sequence: TGTGCCAGCAGCTTAGGGAGGAGCACCGGGGAGCTGTTTTTT. The complete variable domain, with remaining parts taken from reference TRBV7-2 and TRBJ2-2, reads GAGVSQSPSNKVTEKGKDVELRCDPISGHTALYWYRQSLGQGLEFLIYFQGNSAPDKSGLPSDRFSAERTGGSVSTLTIQRTQQEDSAVYLCASSLGRSTGELFFGEGSRLTVL.

This chain links TRBV3-1 (or the pseudogene TRBV3-2) with TRBJ2-4, with 9 bases lining up with TRBD1. The CDR3 extends over 22 amino acids. CDR1 LGHDT and CDR2 YNNKEL come from the germline V gene (reference sequence). V shed 4 bases and J 4 bases; nucleotides not matched to a gene: 26. The CDR3 region is CASSPSTYRGPRHLSKKNIQYF. The CDR3, as DNA: TGTGCCAGCAGCCCATCCACCTACAGGGGGCCTCGCCACCTGAGCAAGAAAAACATTCAGTACTTC.